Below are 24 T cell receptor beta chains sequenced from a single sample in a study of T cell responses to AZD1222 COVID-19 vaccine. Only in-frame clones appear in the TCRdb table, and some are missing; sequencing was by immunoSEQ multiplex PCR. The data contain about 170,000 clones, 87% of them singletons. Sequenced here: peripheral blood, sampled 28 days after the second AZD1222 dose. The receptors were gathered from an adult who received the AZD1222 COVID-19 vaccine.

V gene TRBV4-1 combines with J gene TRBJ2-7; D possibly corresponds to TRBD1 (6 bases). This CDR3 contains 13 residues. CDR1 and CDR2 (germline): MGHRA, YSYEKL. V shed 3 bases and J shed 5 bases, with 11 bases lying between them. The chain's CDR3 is CASSHGTGNEQYF. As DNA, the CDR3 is TGCGCCAGCAGCCATGGTACAGGGAACGAGCAGTACTTC.

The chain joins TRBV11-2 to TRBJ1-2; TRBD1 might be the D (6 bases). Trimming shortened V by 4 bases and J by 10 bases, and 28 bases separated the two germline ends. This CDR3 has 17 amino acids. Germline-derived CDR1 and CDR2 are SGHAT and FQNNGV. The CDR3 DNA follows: TGTGCCAGCAGCTCACACTCCGGCTACCAGACAGGATCCCCCTACACCTTC. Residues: CASSSHSGYQTGSPYTF.

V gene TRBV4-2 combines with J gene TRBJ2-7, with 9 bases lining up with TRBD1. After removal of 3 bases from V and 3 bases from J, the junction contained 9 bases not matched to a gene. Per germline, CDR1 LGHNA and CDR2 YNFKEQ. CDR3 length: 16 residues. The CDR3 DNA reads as TGTGCCAGCAGCCACCCTCCGGGACAGGGCGTCTACGAGCAGTACTTC. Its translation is CASSHPPGQGVYEQYF.

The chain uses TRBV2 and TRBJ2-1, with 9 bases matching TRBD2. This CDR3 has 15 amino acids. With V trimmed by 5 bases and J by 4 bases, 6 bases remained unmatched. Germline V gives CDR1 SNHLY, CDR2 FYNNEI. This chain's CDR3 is CASSTPRGGYNEQFF. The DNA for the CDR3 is TGTGCCAGCAGTACCCCGCGGGGGGGGTACAATGAGCAGTTCTTC.

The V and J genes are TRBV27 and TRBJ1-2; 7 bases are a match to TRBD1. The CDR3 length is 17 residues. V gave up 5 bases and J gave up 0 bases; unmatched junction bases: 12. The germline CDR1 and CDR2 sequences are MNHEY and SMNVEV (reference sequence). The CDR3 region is CASSVRGGRWANYGYTF. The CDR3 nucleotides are TGTGCCAGCAGTGTCAGGGGGGGTAGGTGGGCTAACTATGGCTACACCTTC.

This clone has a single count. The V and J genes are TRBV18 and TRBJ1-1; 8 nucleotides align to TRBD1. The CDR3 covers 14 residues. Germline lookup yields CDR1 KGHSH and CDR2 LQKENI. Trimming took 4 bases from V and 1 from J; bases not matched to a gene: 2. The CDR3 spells CASSRGQANTEAFF. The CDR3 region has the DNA TGTGCCAGCTCACGGGGACAGGCGAACACTGAAGCTTTCTTT. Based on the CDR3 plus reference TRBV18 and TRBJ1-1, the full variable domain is NAGVMQNPRHLVRRRGQEARLRCSPMKGHSHVYWYRQLPEEGLKFMVYLQKENIIDESGMPKERFSAEFPKEGPSILRIQQVVRGDSAAYFCASSRGQANTEAFFGQGTRLTVV.

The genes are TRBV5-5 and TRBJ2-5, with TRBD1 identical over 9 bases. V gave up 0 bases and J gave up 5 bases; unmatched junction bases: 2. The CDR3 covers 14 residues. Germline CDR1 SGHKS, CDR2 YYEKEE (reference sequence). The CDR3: CASSLEQGAETQYF. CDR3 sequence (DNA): TGTGCCAGCAGCTTGGAACAGGGGGCTGAGACCCAGTACTTC.

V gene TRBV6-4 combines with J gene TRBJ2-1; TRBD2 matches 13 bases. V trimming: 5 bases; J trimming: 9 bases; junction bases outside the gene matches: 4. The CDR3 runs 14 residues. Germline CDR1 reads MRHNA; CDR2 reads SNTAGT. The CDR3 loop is CASSPLAGGREQFF. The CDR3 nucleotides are TGTGCCAGCAGTCCACTAGCGGGGGGGCGTGAGCAGTTCTTC.

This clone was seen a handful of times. The CDR3 reads CASSFQGQGRSNEKLFF. CDR3 DNA sequence: TGTGCCAGCAGCTTTCAGGGACAGGGGAGAAGTAATGAAAAACTGTTTTTT. This chain connects TRBV5-5 to TRBJ1-4; the match to TRBD1 covers 10 bases. The CDR3 has 17 residues. The germline V gene encodes CDR1 SGHKS and CDR2 YYEKEE (reference sequence). The V gene end was trimmed by 2 bases and the J gene end by 4 bases; junction bases not matched to a gene: 8.

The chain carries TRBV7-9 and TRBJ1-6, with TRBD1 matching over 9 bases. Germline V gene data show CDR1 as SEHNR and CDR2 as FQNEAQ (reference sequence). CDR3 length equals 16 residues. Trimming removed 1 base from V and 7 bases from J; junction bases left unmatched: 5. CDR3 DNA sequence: TGTGCCAGCAGCTTAGGGGACAGGGAATGGAATTCACCCCTCCACTTT. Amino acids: CASSLGDREWNSPLHF.

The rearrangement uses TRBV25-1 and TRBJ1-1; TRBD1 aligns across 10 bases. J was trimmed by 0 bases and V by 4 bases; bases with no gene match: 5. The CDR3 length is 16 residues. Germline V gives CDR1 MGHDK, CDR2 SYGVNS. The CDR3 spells CASSGGQGRMNTEAFF. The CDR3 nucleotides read TGTGCCAGCAGTGGGGGACAGGGGAGGATGAACACTGAAGCTTTCTTT.

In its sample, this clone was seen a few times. The CDR3 bases are TGTGCCAGCAGCGACGACAGGGGACCTAATCAGCCCCAGCATTTT. This encodes CASSDDRGPNQPQHF. The rearrangement links TRBV5-4 to TRBJ1-5; TRBD1 matches at 8 bases. Germline CDR1 and CDR2: SGHNT and YYREEE (reference sequence). Losses at the gene ends were 4 bases for V and 4 bases for J; bases not matched to a gene: 7. The CDR3 consists of 15 residues.

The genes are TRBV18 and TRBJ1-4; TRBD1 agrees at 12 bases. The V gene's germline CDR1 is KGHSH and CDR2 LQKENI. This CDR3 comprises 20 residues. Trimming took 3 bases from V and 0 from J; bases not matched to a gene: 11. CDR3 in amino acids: CASSPHRPGQGAATNEKLFF. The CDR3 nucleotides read TGTGCCAGCTCACCCCACCGTCCGGGACAGGGGGCCGCAACTAATGAAAAACTGTTTTTT.

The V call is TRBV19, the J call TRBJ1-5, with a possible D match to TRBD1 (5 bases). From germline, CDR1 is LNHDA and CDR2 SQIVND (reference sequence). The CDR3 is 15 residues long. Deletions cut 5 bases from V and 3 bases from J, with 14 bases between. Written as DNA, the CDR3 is TGTGCCAGTAGTGGGGGGTTGGGGCCCAATCAGCCCCAGCATTTT. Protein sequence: CASSGGLGPNQPQHF.

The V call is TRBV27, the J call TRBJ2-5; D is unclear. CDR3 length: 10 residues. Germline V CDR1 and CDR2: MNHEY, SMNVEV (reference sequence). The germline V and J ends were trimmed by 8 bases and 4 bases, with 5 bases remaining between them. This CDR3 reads CASGRETQYF. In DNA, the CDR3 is TGTGCCAGCGGACGAGAGACCCAGTACTTC.

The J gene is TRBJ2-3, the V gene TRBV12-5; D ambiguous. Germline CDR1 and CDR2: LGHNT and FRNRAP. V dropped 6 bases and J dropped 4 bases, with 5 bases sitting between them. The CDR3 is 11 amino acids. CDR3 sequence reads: CASGVSDTQYF. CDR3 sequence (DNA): TGTGCTAGTGGGGTTTCAGATACGCAGTATTTT.

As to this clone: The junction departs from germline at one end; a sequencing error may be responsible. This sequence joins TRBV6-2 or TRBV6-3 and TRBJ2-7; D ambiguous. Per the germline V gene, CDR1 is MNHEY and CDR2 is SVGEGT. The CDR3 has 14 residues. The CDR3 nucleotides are TGTGCCAGCAGCTACTTCGGTGGGGCCTACGAGCAGTACTTC. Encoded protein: CASSYFGGAYEQYF.

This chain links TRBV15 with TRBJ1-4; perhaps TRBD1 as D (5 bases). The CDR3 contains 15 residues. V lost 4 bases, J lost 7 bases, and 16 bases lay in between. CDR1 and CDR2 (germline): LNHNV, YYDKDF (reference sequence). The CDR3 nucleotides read TGTGCCACCAGCAAAGATAGGGAAGGGGTTGAAAAACTGTTTTTT. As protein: CATSKDREGVEKLFF.

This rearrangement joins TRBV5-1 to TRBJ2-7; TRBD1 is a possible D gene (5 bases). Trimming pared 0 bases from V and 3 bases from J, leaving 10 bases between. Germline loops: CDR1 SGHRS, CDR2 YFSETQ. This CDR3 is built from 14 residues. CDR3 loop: CASSLEAGNYEQYF. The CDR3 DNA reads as TGCGCCAGCAGCTTGGAGGCAGGGAACTACGAGCAGTACTTC.

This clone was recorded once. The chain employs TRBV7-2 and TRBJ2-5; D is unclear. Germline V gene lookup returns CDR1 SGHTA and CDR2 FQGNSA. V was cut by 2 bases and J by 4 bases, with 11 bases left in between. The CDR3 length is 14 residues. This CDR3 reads CASSLRGITETQYF. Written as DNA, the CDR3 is TGTGCCAGCAGCTTACGTGGGATCACAGAGACCCAGTACTTC. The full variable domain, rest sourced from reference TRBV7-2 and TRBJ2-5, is GAGVSQSPSNKVTEKGKDVELRCDPISGHTALYWYRQSLGQGLEFLIYFQGNSAPDKSGLPSDRFSAERTGGSVSTLTIQRTQQEDSAVYLCASSLRGITETQYFGPGTRLLVL.

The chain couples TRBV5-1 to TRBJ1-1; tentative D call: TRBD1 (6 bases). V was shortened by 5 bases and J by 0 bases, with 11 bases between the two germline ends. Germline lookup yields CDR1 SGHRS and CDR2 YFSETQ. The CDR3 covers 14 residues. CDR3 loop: CASRPGTLNTEAFF. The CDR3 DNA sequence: TGCGCCAGCAGACCCGGGACACTGAACACTGAAGCTTTCTTT. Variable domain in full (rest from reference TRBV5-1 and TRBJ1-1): KAGVTQTPRYLIKTRGQQVTLSCSPISGHRSVSWYQQTPGQGLQFLFEYFSETQRNKGNFPGRFSGRQFSNSRSEMNVSTLELGDSALYLCASRPGTLNTEAFFGQGTRLTVV.

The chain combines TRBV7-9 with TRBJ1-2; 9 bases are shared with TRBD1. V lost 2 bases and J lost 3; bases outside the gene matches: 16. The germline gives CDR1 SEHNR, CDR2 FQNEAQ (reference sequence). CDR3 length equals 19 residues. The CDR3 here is CASSLSPGQGNSTHYGYTF. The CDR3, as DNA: TGTGCCAGCAGCTTAAGTCCGGGACAGGGCAACTCGACCCACTATGGCTACACCTTC.

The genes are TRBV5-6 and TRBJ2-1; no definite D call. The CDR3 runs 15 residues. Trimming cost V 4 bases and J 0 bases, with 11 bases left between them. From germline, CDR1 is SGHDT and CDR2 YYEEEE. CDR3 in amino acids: CASSHDGNSYNEQFF. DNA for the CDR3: TGTGCCAGCAGCCACGACGGCAACTCCTACAATGAGCAGTTCTTC.

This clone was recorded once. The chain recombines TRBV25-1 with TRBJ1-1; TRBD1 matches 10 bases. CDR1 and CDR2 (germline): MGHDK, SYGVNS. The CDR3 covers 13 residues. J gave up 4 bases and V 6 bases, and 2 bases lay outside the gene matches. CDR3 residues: CASRTGGGTEAFF. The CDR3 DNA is TGTGCCAGCAGGACAGGGGGCGGCACTGAAGCTTTCTTT. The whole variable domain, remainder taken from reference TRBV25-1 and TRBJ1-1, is EADIYQTPRYLVIGTGKKITLECSQTMGHDKMYWYQQDPGMELHLIHYSYGVNSTEKGDLSSESTVSRIRTEHFPLTLESARPSHTSQYLCASRTGGGTEAFFGQGTRLTVV.